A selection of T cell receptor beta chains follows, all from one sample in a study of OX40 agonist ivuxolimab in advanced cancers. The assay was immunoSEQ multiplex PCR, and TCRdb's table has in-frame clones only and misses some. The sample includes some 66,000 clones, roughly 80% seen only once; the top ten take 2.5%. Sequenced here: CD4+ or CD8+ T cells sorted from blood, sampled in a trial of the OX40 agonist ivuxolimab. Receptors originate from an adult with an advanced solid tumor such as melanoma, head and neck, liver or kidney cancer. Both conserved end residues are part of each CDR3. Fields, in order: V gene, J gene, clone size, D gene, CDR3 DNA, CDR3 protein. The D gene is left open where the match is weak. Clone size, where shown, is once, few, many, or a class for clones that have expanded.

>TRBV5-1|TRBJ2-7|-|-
TGCGCCAGCAGCTTGTGGCGGGCCTTGACCTACGAGCAGTACTTC
CASSLWRALTYEQYF
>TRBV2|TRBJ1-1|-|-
TGTGCCAGCAACCTCCGGGACGGACTTGAAGCTTTCTTT
CASNLRDGLEAFF
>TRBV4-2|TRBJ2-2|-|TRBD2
TGTGCCAGCAGCCAAGTCGGGACTAGAGGTGGGAGCGCCGGGGAGCTGTTTTTT
CASSQVGTRGGSAGELFF
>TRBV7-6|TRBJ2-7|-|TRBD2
TGTGCCAGCAGCTTACCCGGGGATTCCCTTAGCGGGAGTTACGAGCAGTACTTC
CASSLPGDSLSGSYEQYF
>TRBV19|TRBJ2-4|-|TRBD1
TGTGCCAGTAGATCCGGGACAGGGGGCTATGAAACGGCCAAAAACATTCAGTACTTC
CASRSGTGGYETAKNIQYF
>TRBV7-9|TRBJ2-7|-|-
TGTGCCAGCAGCTCCGGGGTAGGGTACGAGCAGTACTTC
CASSSGVGYEQYF
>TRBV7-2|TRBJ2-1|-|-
TGTGCCAGCAGCTTAGATCCGGGCTACAATGAGCAGTTCTTC
CASSLDPGYNEQFF
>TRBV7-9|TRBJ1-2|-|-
TGTGCCAGCAGCTTAAACGAGAACTATGGCTACACCTTC
CASSLNENYGYTF
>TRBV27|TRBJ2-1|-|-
TGTGCCAGCAGTTTTCTTGGCCAAAATGAGCAGTTCTTC
CASSFLGQNEQFF
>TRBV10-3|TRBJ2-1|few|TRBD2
TGTGCCATCAGAGCTAGCGGGACCGATATACGATACAATGAGCAGTTCTTC
CAIRASGTDIRYNEQFF
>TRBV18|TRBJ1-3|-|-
TGTGCCAGCTCACCACCGGACGGAACTTCTGGAAACACCATATATTTT
CASSPPDGTSGNTIYF
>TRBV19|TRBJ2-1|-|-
TGTGCCAGTAGTCCGATTCGGGACTCCTACAATGAGCAGTTCTTC
CASSPIRDSYNEQFF
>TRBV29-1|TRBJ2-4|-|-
TGCAGCGCCGTTGGGAGAGGGGGTCAGCACATTCAGTACTTC
CSAVGRGGQHIQYF
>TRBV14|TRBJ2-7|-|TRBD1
TGTGCCAGCAGCCAGGTGTCGGGACAGGGGCCCTACGAGCAGTACTTC
CASSQVSGQGPYEQYF
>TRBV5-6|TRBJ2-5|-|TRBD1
TGTGCCAGCAGCATGAAGGGACAGGGAAAAGAGACCCAGTACTTC
CASSMKGQGKETQYF
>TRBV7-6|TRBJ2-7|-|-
TGTGCCAGCAGCTTAGGGCTCCCAGACTCCTACGAGCAGTACTTC
CASSLGLPDSYEQYF
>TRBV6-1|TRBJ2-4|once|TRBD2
TGTGCCAGCAGTGACAGAGGACTAGCCGGAGGGAACATTCAGTACTTC
CASSDRGLAGGNIQYF
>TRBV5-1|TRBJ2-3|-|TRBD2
TGCGCCAGCAGGACTAGCGGGGGTCGCACAGATACGCAGTATTTT
CASRTSGGRTDTQYF
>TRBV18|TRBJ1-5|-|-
TGTGCCAGCTCACCGGACACGAGCAATCAGCCCCAGCATTTT
CASSPDTSNQPQHF
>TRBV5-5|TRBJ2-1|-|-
TGTGCCAGCAGCTTGTTGGGAGACCGGTTCTTC
CASSLLGDRFF
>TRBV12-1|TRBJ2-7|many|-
TGTGCCAACACTCGGGGACTAGCGGGCCCGTCCTACGAGCAGTACTTC
CANTRGLAGPSYEQYF
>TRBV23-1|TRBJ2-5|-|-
TGCGCCAGCAGTAAGGTGCGTGGCAACCCAGAGACCCAGTACTTC
CASSKVRGNPETQYF
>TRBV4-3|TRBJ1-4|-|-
TGCGCCAGCAGCCAAGATAAAGAGGGGCTGCGGGGCGTCCCCGAAAAACTGTTTTTT
CASSQDKEGLRGVPEKLFF
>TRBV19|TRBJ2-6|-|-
TGTGCCAGTAGTAATCCCCTGGGAGCTGGGGCCAACGTCCTGACTTTC
CASSNPLGAGANVLTF
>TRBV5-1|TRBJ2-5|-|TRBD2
TGCGCCAGCAGCCTTGGGACTAGCGGGGGGACCCAGTACTTC
CASSLGTSGGTQYF
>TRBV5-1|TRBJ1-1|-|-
TGCGCCAGCAGGGGCGGGGGAGGTTTTCGCGCTGAAGCTTTCTTT
CASRGGGGFRAEAFF
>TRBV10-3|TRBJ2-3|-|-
TGTGCCACCAAGAAGGGGGACTTCACAGATACGCAGTATTTT
CATKKGDFTDTQYF